These T cell receptor beta chains were read from a single sample in a study of tumor-infiltrating lymphocytes in localized non-small cell lung cancer. TCRdb keeps only in-frame clones here, not all; method: immunoSEQ multiplex PCR. The sample holds 9,300 or so clones, about 70% seen once. The sequencing input was lung tumor tissue. The receptors shown here come from a human donor with non-small cell lung cancer. CDR3s include the opening cysteine and the closing phenylalanine or tryptophan. D genes are given only for firm matches. Clone size appears in some rows only: once, few, many, or a class for an expanded clone.

abundance | j_gene | d_gene | v_gene | CDR3aa | CDR3nt
NA | TRBJ2-7 | NA | TRBV5-1 | CASSAQGLGEQYF | TGCGCCAGCAGCGCGCAGGGGTTAGGGGAGCAGTACTTC
NA | TRBJ2-1 | NA | TRBV2 | CASSETRNEQFF | TGTGCCAGCAGTGAAACCAGAAATGAGCAGTTCTTC
NA | TRBJ1-2 | TRBD1 | TRBV6-5 | CASSYRTGVGYTF | TGTGCCAGCAGTTACCGGACAGGGGTGGGCTACACCTTC
NA | TRBJ1-4 | TRBD1 | TRBV6-1 | CASSEIQGASEKLFF | TGTGCCAGCAGTGAAATACAGGGGGCGTCGGAAAAACTGTTTTTT
NA | TRBJ2-1 | TRBD2 | TRBV2 | CASTLGAGGPEQFF | TGTGCCAGCACTTTAGGAGCGGGGGGCCCTGAGCAGTTCTTC
NA | TRBJ1-1 | NA | TRBV6-6 | CASSYARGDYTEAFF | TGTGCCAGCAGTTACGCCAGGGGAGATTACACTGAAGCTTTCTTT
once | TRBJ2-7 | NA | TRBV5-4 | CASSPEGGRAYEQYF | TGTGCCAGCAGCCCGGAGGGGGGGAGGGCCTACGAGCAGTACTTC
few | TRBJ1-2 | NA | TRBV4-1 | CASSHALREGVFYGYTF | TGCGCCAGCAGCCATGCTCTCCGGGAGGGGGTTTTCTATGGCTACACCTTC
NA | TRBJ1-1 | TRBD1 | TRBV29-1 | CSVTSGTGSNEAFF | TGCAGCGTTACCTCCGGGACAGGGAGTAATGAAGCTTTCTTT
NA | TRBJ1-1 | TRBD1 | TRBV5-1 | CASSLVAGGMSEAFF | TGCGCCAGCAGCTTGGTAGCAGGGGGCATGTCTGAAGCTTTCTTT
medium-sized | TRBJ1-1 | NA | TRBV11-2 | CASSLTGNTEAFF | TGTGCCAGCAGCTTAACAGGGAACACTGAAGCTTTCTTT
few | TRBJ1-2 | TRBD1 | TRBV11-3 | CASSLDIGGADYGYTF | TGTGCCAGCAGCTTAGATATAGGGGGCGCCGACTATGGCTACACCTTC
NA | TRBJ2-7 | NA | TRBV21-1 | CARRKGLYSYEQYF | TGTGCCAGAAGGAAGGGACTCTACTCCTACGAGCAGTACTTC
NA | TRBJ1-6 | TRBD1 | TRBV27 | CASSLTRTGFSYNSPLHF | TGTGCCAGCAGTTTAACGCGGACAGGGTTTTCCTATAATTCACCCCTCCACTTT
medium-sized | TRBJ2-1 | NA | TRBV12-5 | CASGLVLREYNEQFF | TGTGCTAGTGGTTTGGTACTCCGAGAATACAATGAGCAGTTCTTC
NA | TRBJ2-3 | TRBD1 | TRBV10-3 | CAISESAGGSIGTQYF | TGTGCCATCAGTGAGTCGGCAGGGGGATCCATTGGTACGCAGTATTTT
NA | TRBJ1-2 | NA | TRBV9 | CASSVTQRSNYGYTF | TGTGCCAGCAGCGTAACGCAAAGGTCCAACTATGGCTACACCTTC
once | TRBJ1-6 | TRBD1 | TRBV9 | CASSGSGTGKVSYNSPLHF | TGTGCCAGCAGCGGCTCCGGGACAGGGAAGGTTTCCTATAATTCACCCCTCCACTTT
NA | TRBJ1-5 | NA | TRBV12-5 | CASGPSMNRGGSNQPQHF | TGTGCTAGTGGGCCCTCCATGAATCGGGGCGGGAGCAATCAGCCCCAGCATTTT
NA | TRBJ1-1 | TRBD1 | TRBV6-1 | CASSEYGTGSEAFF | TGTGCCAGCAGTGAATATGGGACAGGGAGCGAAGCTTTCTTT
NA | TRBJ1-6 | NA | TRBV27 | CASSFINSPLHF | TGTGCCAGCAGTTTCATCAATTCACCCCTCCACTTT
NA | TRBJ2-2 | TRBD1 | TRBV11-3 | CASSDRAANTGELFF | TGTGCCAGCTCCGACAGGGCCGCGAACACCGGGGAGCTGTTTTTT
NA | TRBJ2-5 | TRBD1 | TRBV11-3 | CASSPWDRGAKTQYF | TGTGCCAGCAGCCCCTGGGACAGGGGGGCAAAGACCCAGTACTTC
NA | TRBJ1-2 | NA | TRBV6-1 | CASSEGLNYGYTF | TGTGCCAGCAGTGAAGGTCTCAACTATGGCTACACCTTC
NA | TRBJ1-2 | TRBD1 | TRBV11-2 | CASSSDRATYGYTF | TGTGCCAGCAGCTCGGACAGGGCTACCTATGGCTACACCTTC
NA | TRBJ2-1 | NA | TRBV7-9 | CASSQIPHEQFF | TGTGCCAGCAGCCAGATCCCCCATGAGCAGTTCTTC
NA | TRBJ2-3 | TRBD2 | TRBV30 | CAWSGLAGATDTQYF | TGTGCCTGGAGCGGACTAGCGGGGGCCACAGATACGCAGTATTTT
NA | TRBJ1-4 | TRBD1 | TRBV4-1 | CASSLNRGPREKLFF | TGCGCCAGCAGCCTCAACAGGGGGCCTCGAGAAAAACTGTTTTTT
few | TRBJ1-4 | NA | TRBV18 | CASSPRGATNEKLFF | TGTGCCAGCTCACCAAGGGGAGCAACTAATGAAAAACTGTTTTTT
few | TRBJ2-1 | TRBD2 | TRBV19 | CASQLYSGAYNEQFF | TGTGCCAGCCAATTATATAGCGGGGCCTACAATGAGCAGTTCTTC
NA | TRBJ2-7 | NA | TRBV28 | CASSLALLAYEQYF | TGTGCCAGCAGTTTGGCCCTACTCGCCTACGAGCAGTACTTC
NA | TRBJ1-5 | TRBD1 | TRBV2 | CASSVQDRGYQPQHF | TGTGCCAGCAGTGTCCAGGACAGGGGATATCAGCCCCAGCATTTT